This T cell receptor beta chain was obtained from a study of CD8 T cells in Susac syndrome. Overall study: Eight or nine of the sequenced Susac syndrome patients were in remission, and roughly six had active disease. Findings and limits, study-wide: That the number of individuals in its TCR sequencing and HLA analysis was relatively small was acknowledged by the study.

With 5 bases clipped from V and 5 bases from J, the junction kept 7 bases outside the gene matches. CDR3 length: 14 amino acids. Random hexamers served to reverse transcribe about 0.5 to 1 ug RNA. The immunoSEQ assay covered 54 Vbeta and 13 Jbeta segments for CDR3. TCRdb reprocessed the immunoSEQ multiplex PCR reads via MiXCR and lists one record per CDR3 protein. The table has 77,000 or so distinct CDR3 sequences, 93% seen once; the top ten hold approximately 0.52%. The count of this clonotype is one. Its cognate antigen is unknown. Material for sequencing was CD4+ T cells from PBMCs. This chain uses TRBV12-3 or TRBV12-4 with TRBJ1-1, with TRBD1 identical over 8 bases. This clonotype was obtained from a human donor with Susac syndrome. CDR3: CASSGTGWKTEAFF. The CDR3 region has the DNA TGTGCCAGCAGTGGGACAGGATGGAAGACTGAAGCTTTCTTT.